The 19 T cell receptor beta chains below come from one sample, sequenced in a study of technical replicates of blood from several donors. Some clones are missing from TCRdb's copy, which holds only in-frame ones; the method was immunoSEQ multiplex PCR. In the table there are about 73,000 clones, about 92% of which are singletons. Source material: T cells isolated from PBMCs. Source of these receptors: a human donor in good health.

The V gene is TRBV11-3, the J gene TRBJ2-2; D gene uncertain. This CDR3 has 14 residues. V lost 5 bases and J 4 bases, leaving 11 bases between the germline ends. Germline V gene lookup returns CDR1 SGHNT and CDR2 YENEEA. The CDR3 region is CASSDATVTGELFF. CDR3 coding DNA: TGTGCCAGCAGCGATGCAACAGTCACCGGGGAGCTGTTTTTT.

V is TRBV18 and J is TRBJ1-4; D unresolved. V was trimmed by 3 bases and J by 0 bases, leaving 8 bases between them. The CDR3 has 15 amino acids. The V gene's germline CDR1 is KGHSH and CDR2 LQKENI. CDR3 region: CASSPRTATNEKLFF. CDR3 nucleotides: TGTGCCAGCTCACCCAGAACAGCAACTAATGAAAAACTGTTTTTT.

This CDR3 reads CASSPIDSYNEQFF. DNA for the CDR3: TGTGCCAGCAGCCCCATTGACAGTTACAATGAGCAGTTCTTC. The rearrangement uses TRBV6-5 and TRBJ2-1; D is perhaps TRBD1 (5 bases). CDR1 is MNHEY and CDR2 is SVGAGI in the germline V gene. Trimming removed 6 bases from V and 4 bases from J, with 13 bases in between. The CDR3 is 14 amino acids.

The V call is TRBV27, the J call TRBJ2-7; D possibly corresponds to TRBD1 (5 bases). Germline CDR1 is MNHEY and CDR2 is SMNVEV (reference sequence). The ends were cut back, 5 bases at V and 5 bases at J, with 13 bases in the middle. The CDR3 totals 13 residues. For the CDR3, the DNA is TGTGCCAGCAGTCTTCAGGGCGGCCACGAGCAGTACTTC. It is translated as CASSLQGGHEQYF.

The CDR3 protein is CASSLTGGLYEQYF. DNA for the CDR3: TGTGCCAGCAGCCTGACAGGGGGATTGTACGAGCAGTACTTC. The J gene is TRBJ2-7, the V gene TRBV27; 9 nucleotides align to TRBD1. This CDR3 is built from 14 residues. The V segment lost 6 bases and the J segment 4 bases; nucleotides outside the gene matches: 7. Germline V gives CDR1 MNHEY, CDR2 SMNVEV (reference sequence).

The gene calls are TRBV30 and TRBJ1-5; 8 bases are shared with TRBD1. V shed 5 bases and J 0 bases; nucleotides not matched to a gene: 6. CDR3 size: 15 residues. Germline CDR1 GTSNPN, CDR2 SVGIG (reference sequence). The DNA for the CDR3 is TGTGCCTGGTCGGGGACAGGTTATAGCAATCAGCCCCAGCATTTT. It is translated as CAWSGTGYSNQPQHF.

The genes are TRBV10-1 and TRBJ2-2; 8 nucleotides agree with TRBD2. CDR3 length: 14 amino acids. With 4 bases clipped from V and 5 bases from J, the junction kept 3 bases outside the gene matches. In germline, CDR1 is WNHNN, CDR2 SYGVQD (reference sequence). The CDR3: CASSAGGPTGELFF. CDR3 DNA: TGCGCCAGCAGTGCGGGGGGGCCGACCGGGGAGCTGTTTTTT.

The rearrangement joins TRBV20-1 to TRBJ1-4; no definite D call. Germline loops: CDR1 DFQATT, CDR2 SNEGSKA (reference sequence). This CDR3 contains 11 residues. V lost 6 bases to trimming and J lost 6 bases, with 8 bases between them. The CDR3 loop is CSAPLYEKLFF. The CDR3 DNA reads TGCAGTGCCCCCCTATATGAAAAACTGTTTTTT.

The J gene is TRBJ2-7, the V gene TRBV10-3, with no clear D. The CDR3 has 14 residues. The germline V gene has CDR1 ENHRY and CDR2 SYGVKD. Trimming cost V 4 bases and J 0 bases, with 10 bases left between them. Written as DNA, the CDR3 is TGTGCCATCAGTGGGTTCGGCGGCTCCTACGAGCAGTACTTC. It specifies CAISGFGGSYEQYF.

The CDR3 DNA reads as TGTGCCAGCAGTCCTGGACAGGCCGCTGAGCAGTACTTC. Its translation: CASSPGQAAEQYF. The V and J genes are TRBV28 and TRBJ2-7; 7 nucleotides align to TRBD1. J was trimmed by 7 bases and V by 5 bases; bases with no gene match: 8. CDR3 length: 13 amino acids. Germline V gives CDR1 MDHEN, CDR2 SYDVKM.

The rearrangement links TRBV19 to TRBJ1-5; D might be TRBD1 (5 bases). Trimming pared 9 bases from V and 3 bases from J, leaving 12 bases between. The CDR3 is 13 amino acids. The germline V gene encodes CDR1 LNHDA and CDR2 SQIVND (reference sequence). The CDR3 spells CASLDRDNQPQHF. As DNA, the CDR3 is TGTGCCAGCCTTGACAGAGACAATCAGCCCCAGCATTTT.

The DNA of the CDR3 is TGTGCCAGTAGTACGAGCGGAACTGAAGCTTTCTTT. Protein sequence: CASSTSGTEAFF. The gene calls are TRBV19 and TRBJ1-1; D uncertain. Per germline, CDR1 LNHDA and CDR2 SQIVND (reference sequence). There are 12 residues in the CDR3. The V gene lost 4 bases and the J gene lost 5 bases, with 8 bases spanning the gap.

This clone came up once. This chain connects TRBV10-2 to TRBJ2-7; 8 positions agree with TRBD2. Looked up from germline, CDR1 is WSHSY and CDR2 is SAAADI. V was pared by 6 bases and J by 4 bases, with 8 bases of the junction left unmatched. The CDR3 consists of 14 residues. This CDR3 reads CASREAGESYEQYF. CDR3 sequence (DNA): TGCGCCAGCAGGGAAGCGGGAGAGAGTTACGAGCAGTACTTC.

The V call is TRBV29-1, the J call TRBJ1-4, with 9 positions matching TRBD1. The ends lost 4 bases at V and 7 bases at J; junction bases unmatched: 7. This CDR3 is 14 amino acids long. Germline lookup yields CDR1 SQVTM and CDR2 ANQGSEA. In DNA, the CDR3 is TGCAGCGTTGCGCCGGGACAGGGTACTGAAAAACTGTTTTTT. Protein sequence: CSVAPGQGTEKLFF.

This chain uses TRBV11-2 with TRBJ2-1; TRBD2 aligns across 12 bases. The CDR3 runs 16 residues. In germline, CDR1 is SGHAT, CDR2 FQNNGV. The trim removed 5 bases at V and 4 bases at J, leaving 6 bases unmatched. CDR3: CASSPRLAGEYNEQFF. As DNA, the CDR3 is TGTGCCAGCAGCCCCAGACTAGCGGGAGAATACAATGAGCAGTTCTTC.

The V and J genes are TRBV18 and TRBJ2-7, with TRBD1 matching 7 bases. Germline-derived CDR1 and CDR2 are KGHSH and LQKENI. The CDR3 loop spans 13 amino acids. V shed 5 bases, J shed 5 bases, and the junction held 6 bases outside the gene matches. The CDR3 region has the DNA TGTGCCAGCTCATCGGGACAGACCAACGAGCAGTACTTC. Protein sequence: CASSSGQTNEQYF.

The CDR3 sequence: CSARVGNGYTF. The CDR3 nucleotides are TGCAGTGCGAGGGTGGGGAATGGCTACACCTTC. The chain employs TRBV20-1 and TRBJ1-2; D uncertain. Per the germline V gene, CDR1 is DFQATT and CDR2 is SNEGSKA (reference sequence). Trimming pared 6 bases from V and 6 bases from J, leaving 11 bases between. The CDR3 contains 11 residues.

The CDR3 DNA reads as TGCGCCAGCAGCGCTGGACAGGGGGTGACCTACGAGCAGTACTTC. It translates to CASSAGQGVTYEQYF. The rearrangement uses TRBV4-1 and TRBJ2-7; 10 nucleotides match TRBD1. CDR1 is MGHRA and CDR2 is YSYEKL in the germline V gene. The CDR3 has 15 amino acids. The V segment lost 5 bases and the J segment 2 bases; nucleotides outside the gene matches: 6.

The V and J genes are TRBV30 and TRBJ1-1, with D perhaps TRBD1 (6 bases). Germline loops: CDR1 GTSNPN, CDR2 SVGIG (reference sequence). V lost 1 base and J 7 bases, leaving 13 bases between the germline ends. The CDR3 is 13 amino acids. DNA of the CDR3: TGTGCCTGGAGTGCCCAGGGGACGGATGAAGCTTTCTTT. Its translation is CAWSAQGTDEAFF.